The 25 T cell receptor beta chains in this list originate from one sample, sequenced in a study of T cell responses to AZD1222 COVID-19 vaccine. Assay used: immunoSEQ multiplex PCR; TCRdb lists only in-frame clones, some missing. The repertoire consists of some 100,000 clones, with less than 90% occurring once and the leading ten covering 16%. Specimen: peripheral blood, collected on day 0 of AZD1222 vaccination. All receptors come from an adult in good health.

This clone has just a few counts. CDR3 nucleotides: TGTGCCAGCAGCTCCCGGGGACGGACCTACGAGCAGTACTTC. This encodes CASSSRGRTYEQYF. J is TRBJ2-7 and V is TRBV7-9, with D perhaps assigned TRBD1 or TRBD2 (5 bases each). The CDR3 spans 14 residues. Per the germline V gene, CDR1 is SEHNR and CDR2 is FQNEAQ (reference sequence). The V gene lost 4 bases and the J gene lost 2 bases, with 12 bases spanning the gap.

The J gene is TRBJ1-2, the V gene TRBV7-9, with 8 bases fitting TRBD1. From germline, CDR1 is SEHNR and CDR2 FQNEAQ (reference sequence). The CDR3 runs to 14 residues. J gave up 8 bases and V 5 bases, and 10 bases lay outside the gene matches. The CDR3 nucleotides are TGTGCCAGCAGCATCGGACAGGGACCCAGGGGCTACACCTTC. Translating it yields CASSIGQGPRGYTF.

There are a few counts of this clone. This chain connects TRBV6-4 to TRBJ2-1, with D perhaps given as TRBD1 or TRBD2 (5 bases each). V was trimmed by 8 bases and J by 0 bases, leaving 17 bases between them. Germline CDR1 is MRHNA and CDR2 is SNTAGT. The CDR3 consists of 16 residues. The CDR3 protein is CASPQRDQSSYNEQFF. In DNA form, the CDR3 reads TGTGCCAGCCCCCAACGGGACCAAAGCTCCTACAATGAGCAGTTCTTC.

The chain has TRBV30 and TRBJ2-1; D ambiguous. The V gene lost 2 bases and the J gene lost 1 base, with 6 bases spanning the gap. The CDR3 has 13 amino acids. Germline V CDR1 and CDR2: GTSNPN, SVGIG (reference sequence). This CDR3 reads CAWSFSSYNEQFF. CDR3 DNA sequence: TGTGCCTGGAGTTTCTCTTCCTACAATGAGCAGTTCTTC.

V is TRBV19 and J is TRBJ2-1; 8 nucleotides match TRBD2. V shed 7 bases and J 3 bases; nucleotides not matched to a gene: 5. Looked up from germline, CDR1 is LNHDA and CDR2 is SQIVND (reference sequence). The CDR3 sequence is 14 residues long. CDR3 amino acids: CASNAGTSYNEQFF. CDR3 nucleotides: TGTGCCAGTAACGCCGGGACTAGCTACAATGAGCAGTTCTTC.

The chain uses TRBV11-3 and TRBJ1-1; D not resolved. Trimming left V 5 bases short and J 0 bases short, with 7 bases between. The CDR3 sequence is 13 residues long. CDR1 is SGHNT, CDR2 YENEEA, per germline. The CDR3: CASSLDMNTEAFF. DNA of the CDR3: TGTGCCAGCAGCCTCGACATGAACACTGAAGCTTTCTTT.

V usage is TRBV7-9 and J usage is TRBJ2-1; D is unclear. The CDR3 length is 14 residues. Germline V gene data show CDR1 as SEHNR and CDR2 as FQNEAQ (reference sequence). The V end lost 6 bases, the J end lost 2 bases, and 11 bases lay between the germline ends. CDR3 DNA: TGTGCCAGCAGAAACTTAGGACCCTACAATGAGCAGTTCTTC. It yields the protein CASRNLGPYNEQFF.

This chain links TRBV6-1 with TRBJ2-3; possible D gene TRBD1, 5 bases. Germline V lookup: CDR1 MNHNS, CDR2 SASEGT. Trimming took 3 bases from V and 5 from J, leaving 9 bases between them. CDR3 length equals 13 residues. CDR3 bases: TGTGCCAGCAGTGACAGGGCGAAAGATACGCAGTATTTT. This gives the protein CASSDRAKDTQYF.

The chain uses TRBV2 and TRBJ2-2; D is unresolved. CDR3 length equals 15 residues. Germline CDR1 and CDR2: SNHLY and FYNNEI. Trimming pared 8 bases from V and 0 bases from J, leaving 13 bases between. The CDR3 sequence: CASPRSAANTGELFF. CDR3 DNA: TGTGCCAGCCCTCGAAGCGCCGCGAACACCGGGGAGCTGTTTTTT.

J is TRBJ2-1 and V is TRBV28; unclear D gene. The CDR3 has 13 residues. Per the germline V gene, CDR1 is MDHEN and CDR2 is SYDVKM. Trimming cost V 7 bases and J 6 bases, with 13 bases left between them. CDR3 sequence: CASIEEGINEQFF. CDR3 bases: TGTGCCAGCATCGAGGAAGGAATCAATGAGCAGTTCTTC.

The CDR3 DNA sequence: TGTGCCATCAGTGAGTCGGAGACTAGCGGCTACAATGAGCAGTTCTTC. This encodes CAISESETSGYNEQFF. The chain recombines TRBV10-3 with TRBJ2-1; 9 bases fit TRBD2. J gave up 3 bases and V 0 bases, and 3 bases lay outside the gene matches. Germline lookup yields CDR1 ENHRY and CDR2 SYGVKD. This CDR3 spans 16 amino acids.

This chain connects TRBV19 to TRBJ1-2; 8 bases are a match to TRBD1. Trimming took 2 bases from V and 4 from J; bases not matched to a gene: 6. The CDR3 covers 15 residues. CDR1 and CDR2 (germline): LNHDA, SQIVND (reference sequence). In nucleotides, the CDR3 is TGTGCCAGTAGTATATTGGGGACAGGACGCTATGGCTACACCTTC. Translated: CASSILGTGRYGYTF. Complete variable domain (other parts from reference TRBV19 and TRBJ1-2): DGGITQSPKYLFRKEGQNVTLSCEQNLNHDAMYWYRQDPGQGLRLIYYSQIVNDFQKGDIAEGYSVSREKKESFPLTVTSAQKNPTAFYLCASSILGTGRYGYTFGSGTRLTVV.

The gene calls are TRBV10-3 and TRBJ1-2, with D possibly TRBD1 on 5 matching bases. Trimming removed 10 bases from V and 7 bases from J, with 19 bases in between. This CDR3 is 13 amino acids long. The germline V gene encodes CDR1 ENHRY and CDR2 SYGVKD. CDR3: CATTRGMGVGYTF. CDR3 DNA: TGTGCCACGACGCGGGGAATGGGGGTTGGCTACACCTTC.

CDR3 in amino acids: CAISQSTGVSTGELFF. The CDR3 nucleotides are TGTGCCATCAGTCAATCGACAGGGGTTTCCACCGGGGAGCTGTTTTTT. The rearrangement joins TRBV10-3 to TRBJ2-2, with 8 bases lining up with TRBD1. V was pared by 5 bases and J by 4 bases, with 9 bases of the junction left unmatched. Looked up from germline, CDR1 is ENHRY and CDR2 is SYGVKD. This CDR3 is built from 16 residues.

This clone was observed a few times. The chain combines TRBV11-3 with TRBJ2-1; TRBD1 aligns across 8 bases. Germline V gene sequence: CDR1 SGHNT, CDR2 YENEEA. The junction had 20 bases not matched to a gene; V was cut back by 1 base and J by 6 bases. CDR3 length: 20 amino acids. The chain's CDR3 is CASSLGRTGHYQKGVNEQFF. The DNA of the CDR3 is TGTGCCAGCAGCTTAGGCCGGACAGGGCACTATCAAAAAGGGGTCAATGAGCAGTTCTTC.

This chain connects TRBV2 to TRBJ1-6; TRBD1 agrees at 10 bases. The CDR3 totals 15 residues. Germline V gene lookup returns CDR1 SNHLY and CDR2 FYNNEI. Trimming took 6 bases from V and 12 from J; bases not matched to a gene: 11. The DNA for the CDR3 is TGTGCCAGCAGCTCGATGACAGGGGGCTCAGGACCCCTCCACTTT. Translation: CASSSMTGGSGPLHF. The full variable domain, its missing parts supplied by reference TRBV2 and TRBJ1-6, is EPEVTQTPSHQVTQMGQEVILRCVPISNHLYFYWYRQILGQKVEFLVSFYNNEISEKSEIFDDQFSVERPDGSNFTLKIRSTKLEDSAMYFCASSSMTGGSGPLHFGNGTRLTVT.

The V and J genes are TRBV5-1 and TRBJ2-2, with a weak D call TRBD1 (6 bases). The germline V gene has CDR1 SGHRS and CDR2 YFSETQ. This CDR3 is built from 14 residues. V was cut by 0 bases and J by 6 bases, with 9 bases left in between. CDR3 sequence: CASSLGSGAGELFF. The DNA for the CDR3 is TGCGCCAGCAGCTTGGGTTCAGGGGCCGGGGAGCTGTTTTTT.

V usage is TRBV11-2 and J usage is TRBJ2-1; TRBD2 is a possible D gene (5 bases). Germline-derived CDR1 and CDR2 are SGHAT and FQNNGV. This CDR3 spans 16 amino acids. Trimming left V 4 bases short and J 0 bases short, with 13 bases between. The DNA for the CDR3 is TGTGCCAGCAGCTCTAACACCGGGATCTCCTACAATGAGCAGTTCTTC. This translates into CASSSNTGISYNEQFF.

The gene calls are TRBV27 and TRBJ1-1, with 10 bases fitting TRBD1. V lost 2 bases, J lost 3 bases, and 9 bases stayed unmatched. The CDR3 totals 17 residues. Per germline, CDR1 MNHEY and CDR2 SMNVEV (reference sequence). CDR3: CASSLLPGQGRYTEAFF. The CDR3 DNA sequence: TGTGCCAGCAGTTTACTACCGGGACAGGGGCGATACACTGAAGCTTTCTTT.

The V call is TRBV5-1, the J call TRBJ1-5; D gene ambiguous. The CDR3 is 15 residues long. Germline-derived CDR1 and CDR2 are SGHRS and YFSETQ. V gave up 1 base and J gave up 4 bases, with 12 bases separating them. CDR3 region: CASSLSGSQNQPQHF. The CDR3 coding sequence is TGCGCCAGCAGCTTGTCCGGGAGCCAAAATCAGCCCCAGCATTTT.

The chain links TRBV5-1 to TRBJ1-6; TRBD1 is a possible D gene (5 bases). From germline, CDR1 is SGHRS and CDR2 YFSETQ. The CDR3 length is 16 residues. V was cut by 4 bases and J by 4 bases, with 15 bases left in between. The CDR3 protein is CASSALRRQYNSPLHF. CDR3 coding DNA: TGCGCCAGCAGCGCACTTCGTAGACAGTATAATTCACCCCTCCACTTT.

This clone is termed medium-sized. The J gene is TRBJ2-2, the V gene TRBV6-4; 7 nucleotides match TRBD1. This CDR3 contains 15 residues. Trimming at V came to 2 bases and at J to 5 bases, leaving 5 bases not matched to a gene. Germline CDR1 is MRHNA and CDR2 is SNTAGT. The CDR3 protein is CASSDQGEKTGELFF. The CDR3 DNA sequence: TGTGCCAGCAGTGACCAGGGGGAGAAGACCGGGGAGCTGTTTTTT.

This chain joins TRBV28 and TRBJ2-2, with D unresolved. The CDR3 covers 12 residues. CDR1 is MDHEN and CDR2 is SYDVKM in the germline V gene. Trimming stripped 6 bases from V and 8 bases from J, with 10 bases between. CDR3: CASSLDAGELFF. The CDR3 nucleotides read TGTGCCAGCAGCCTGGACGCTGGGGAGCTGTTTTTT.

The rearrangement joins TRBV7-9 to TRBJ2-2, with a tentative D call TRBD1 (6 bases). In germline, CDR1 is SEHNR, CDR2 FQNEAQ (reference sequence). V lost 5 bases and J lost 9, with 19 bases in between. The CDR3 runs 15 residues. The CDR3 DNA sequence: TGTGCCAGCAGCCAACAGGGCACGGTACCCCGGGAGCTGTTTTTT. Its translation is CASSQQGTVPRELFF.

V gene TRBV5-4 combines with J gene TRBJ2-3; the match to TRBD2 covers 14 bases. The junction had 5 bases not matched to a gene; V was cut back by 1 base and J by 4 bases. The CDR3 has 17 residues. The V gene's germline CDR1 is SGHNT and CDR2 YYREEE (reference sequence). The CDR3 coding sequence is TGTGCCAGCAGCTTGAAACGACTAGCGGGAGGGGCAGATACGCAGTATTTT. Its protein is CASSLKRLAGGADTQYF.